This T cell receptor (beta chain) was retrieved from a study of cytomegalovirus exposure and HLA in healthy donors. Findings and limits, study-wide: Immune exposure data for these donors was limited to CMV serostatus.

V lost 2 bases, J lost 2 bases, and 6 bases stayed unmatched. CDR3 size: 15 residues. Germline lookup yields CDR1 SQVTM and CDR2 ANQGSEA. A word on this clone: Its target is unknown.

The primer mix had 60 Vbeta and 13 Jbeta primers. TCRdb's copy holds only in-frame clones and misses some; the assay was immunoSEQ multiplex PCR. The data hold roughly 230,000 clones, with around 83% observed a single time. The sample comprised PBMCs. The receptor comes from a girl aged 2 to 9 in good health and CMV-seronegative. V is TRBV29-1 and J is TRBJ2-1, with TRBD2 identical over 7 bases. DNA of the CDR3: TGCAGCGTTGAAACTACGGGACTACCCTACAATGAGCAGTTCTTC. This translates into CSVETTGLPYNEQFF.